A selection of T cell receptor beta chains follows, all from one sample in a study of T cell changes during pregnancy in multiple sclerosis. Measured with immunoSEQ multiplex PCR; TCRdb has only the in-frame clones, and not every one. The sample includes some 14,000 clones, approximately 87% of them seen just once. The sample in question was CD8+ T cells from peripheral blood mononuclear cells, obtained after pregnancy. Source of these receptors: a female donor in good health, enrolled as a control in a pregnancy study. Each CDR3 is given with its conserved first and last residue. The D gene is left open where the match is weak. Clone size is given for some rows only: seen once, a few or many times, or a class if the clone is expanded.

clone size,J gene,V gene,D gene,CDR3 DNA,CDR3 protein
once,TRBJ2-5,TRBV13,NA,TGTGCCAGCAGCTTAGGCCTTATAGGGAGTCGGGAGACCCAGTACTTC,CASSLGLIGSRETQYF
NA,TRBJ2-5,TRBV5-6,NA,TGTGCCAGCAGGCCCGTCCGGGACTCCCGTCAAGAGACCCAGTACTTC,CASRPVRDSRQETQYF
NA,TRBJ1-1,TRBV19,NA,TGTGCCAGTAGTCTTCCGCCCCACATGAACACTGAAGCTTTCTTT,CASSLPPHMNTEAFF
NA,TRBJ2-6,TRBV19,NA,TGTGCCAGTAGTGTACTTATCTCTGGGGCCAACGTCCTGACTTTC,CASSVLISGANVLTF
NA,TRBJ2-2,TRBV4-3,TRBD2,TGCGCCAGCAGCCCCTCCGCCTTTTCACTAGCGGGAGGACTCACCGGGGAGCTGTTTTTT,CASSPSAFSLAGGLTGELFF
NA,TRBJ2-1,TRBV6-4,NA,TGTGCCAGCAGTGAGGGTGACAGAGGTGAGCAGTTCTTC,CASSEGDRGEQFF
NA,TRBJ2-7,TRBV21-1,NA,TGTGCCAGCAGTAGACAGGGGAAACTAGTTACCCACTACGAGCAGTACTTC,CASSRQGKLVTHYEQYF
once,TRBJ2-7,TRBV28,TRBD2,TGTGCCAGCAGGCCGGGGGGGGCTGACGAGCAGTACTTC,CASRPGGADEQYF
NA,TRBJ1-6,TRBV6-4,NA,TGTGCCAGCAGTGACGCGGCAGGGGACAATTCACCCCTCCACTTT,CASSDAAGDNSPLHF
NA,TRBJ2-3,TRBV15,NA,TGTGCCACCAGCAGAGAATTTGAGCGAACAGATACGCAGTATTTT,CATSREFERTDTQYF
NA,TRBJ2-1,TRBV27,TRBD2,TGTGCCAGCAGTTTAGGTAGCGGGACAAGGGAGCAGTTCTTC,CASSLGSGTREQFF
large,TRBJ2-7,TRBV6-1,NA,TGTGCCAGCAGCGAGGAACCAACTAGCTCCTACGAGCAGTACTTC,CASSEEPTSSYEQYF
NA,TRBJ1-1,TRBV27,NA,TGTGCCAGCAGTTTAGACGACAGGCTAAACACTGAAGCTTTCTTT,CASSLDDRLNTEAFF
once,TRBJ2-7,TRBV27,NA,TGTGCCAGCAGTTTATCGTCGGACAGCAGATACGAGCAGTACTTC,CASSLSSDSRYEQYF
NA,TRBJ2-7,TRBV5-6,TRBD1,TGTGCCAGCAGCCAGACAGGGCCTTTGGGGGAGCAGTACTTC,CASSQTGPLGEQYF
NA,TRBJ1-4,TRBV9,NA,TGTGCCAGCAGTCCAGACAGTGAAAAACTGTTTTTT,CASSPDSEKLFF
NA,TRBJ2-1,TRBV2,TRBD2,TGTGCCAGCAAAGGGACTAGCGGGATGACCTACAATGAGCAGTTCTTC,CASKGTSGMTYNEQFF
NA,TRBJ1-5,TRBV7-2,NA,TGTGCCAGCAGCCCTTTGGGAGGGGGGTTGCAGCCCCAGCATTTT,CASSPLGGGLQPQHF
NA,TRBJ1-2,TRBV2,NA,TGTGCCAGCAGTTCAGGACAGACCGAAGCGGGCTACACCTTC,CASSSGQTEAGYTF
NA,TRBJ2-2,TRBV28,TRBD2,TGTGCCAGCAGCCTAGCGGGGGGGCCCGGGGAGCTGTTTTTT,CASSLAGGPGELFF
once,TRBJ2-3,TRBV30,TRBD2,TGTGCCTGGAGTGGGATAGCGGGAGACGGAACAGATACGCAGTATTTT,CAWSGIAGDGTDTQYF